This section outlines one T cell receptor (beta chain) sequence together with its context. Its antigen is unknown. The data stem from a study of somatic mutations in cytotoxic T cells in rheumatoid arthritis. Study in general: Patient blood was drawn as 30 ml EDTA; the draw came right after diagnosis and before any treatment. Study observations and caveats: Exceedance of 20% of CD8+ cells by the largest CD8+ clone occurred in about an eighth of the roughly 65 patients.

Germline assignment: CDR1 SEHNR and CDR2 FQNEAQ (reference sequence). Trimming stripped 4 bases from V and 2 bases from J, with 9 bases between. This CDR3 spans 13 amino acids. The method was immunoSEQ multiplex PCR; TCRdb's version includes in-frame clones alone and lacks a portion of them. The sample holds some 30,000 clones, 85% to 90% seen once. The origin of this receptor is an adult with rheumatoid arthritis. The sample comprised CD8+ T cells sorted from blood. V usage is TRBV7-9 and J usage is TRBJ2-7; D possibly corresponds to TRBD1 (6 bases). CDR3: CASSYGQTYEQYF. In nucleotides, the CDR3 is TGTGCCAGCAGCTACGGACAGACCTACGAGCAGTACTTC.